These 30 T cell receptor beta chains were all obtained from the same sample, sequenced in a study of shared clonotypes between healthy human individuals (dated by TCRdb to about 2020). The library came from the immunoSEQ multiplex PCR assay. Not all clones reach the TCRdb copy of this immuneACCESS table, which keeps in-frame sequences only. Checked studies attribute under half of the gap to unresolved V genes and leave the rest unexplained. Across this sample there are hundreds of thousands of clones, with less than 80% seen only once. The ten largest make up more than 1.5% of the sample. The sequencing input was memory CD4+ T cells sorted from blood. The sample's cell subset or site label, decoded: CD45RA-negative fraction. Source of these receptors: a woman aged 25 to 39 in good health.

The chain couples TRBV15 to TRBJ2-2; D not resolved. The V end lost 0 bases, the J end lost 6 bases, and 8 bases lay between the germline ends. The germline V gene encodes CDR1 LNHNV and CDR2 YYDKDF (reference sequence). CDR3 length: 14 residues. CDR3 coding DNA: TGTGCCACCAGCAGAGATACGGCCCCCGGGGAGCTGTTTTTT. It is translated as CATSRDTAPGELFF. The full variable domain, with the rest looked up from reference TRBV15 and TRBJ2-2, is DAMVIQNPRYQVTQFGKPVTLSCSQTLNHNVMYWYQQKSSQAPKLLFHYYDKDFNNEADTPDNFQSRRPNTSFCFLDIRSPGLGDTAMYLCATSRDTAPGELFFGEGSRLTVL.

The V call is TRBV5-1, the J call TRBJ1-5; no firm D call. Germline CDR1 and CDR2: SGHRS and YFSETQ. The V and J ends lost 0 bases and 1 base respectively, with 8 bases between them. This CDR3 comprises 15 residues. Written as DNA, the CDR3 is TGCGCCAGCAGCTTGGCCCGGGAAAGCAATCAGCCCCAGCATTTT. Protein: CASSLARESNQPQHF.

This chain links TRBV29-1 with TRBJ2-3; possible D gene TRBD1, 6 bases. Germline CDR1 is SQVTM and CDR2 is ANQGSEA. Trimming shortened V by 7 bases and J by 2 bases, and 16 bases separated the two germline ends. CDR3 length: 14 residues. For the CDR3, the DNA is TGCAGCGCTCCTCGGAGGACAGACACAGATACGCAGTATTTT. Translation: CSAPRRTDTDTQYF.

This clone has only a few counts. The V and J genes are TRBV7-6 and TRBJ2-1; D gene unclear. The CDR3 is made up of 16 amino acids. Germline V CDR1 and CDR2: SGHVS, FNYEAQ. V gave up 5 bases and J gave up 0 bases, with 14 bases separating them. The CDR3 loop reads CASSPLEPSSYNEQFF. The CDR3 DNA reads as TGTGCCAGCAGCCCCCTGGAACCGTCCTCCTACAATGAGCAGTTCTTC.

The V call is TRBV6-6, the J call TRBJ1-3; D is unresolved. Germline values: CDR1 MNHNY, CDR2 SVGAGI (reference sequence). This CDR3 spans 16 amino acids. V was cut by 6 bases and J by 0 bases, with 15 bases left in between. The CDR3 DNA follows: TGTGCCAGCAGCCTCGGACCTTTCCCCTCTGGAAACACCATATATTTT. It translates to CASSLGPFPSGNTIYF.

CDR3 coding DNA: TGCGCCAGCAGCTCCCAGGGGGAGACCCAGTACTTC. Its protein is CASSSQGETQYF. This sequence joins TRBV5-1 and TRBJ2-5; weak D call: TRBD1 (6 bases). The CDR3 totals 12 residues. The germline V gene encodes CDR1 SGHRS and CDR2 YFSETQ. Trimming cost V 3 bases and J 5 bases, with 8 bases left between them. Looking up the rest from reference TRBV5-1 and TRBJ2-5 gives the full variable domain: KAGVTQTPRYLIKTRGQQVTLSCSPISGHRSVSWYQQTPGQGLQFLFEYFSETQRNKGNFPGRFSGRQFSNSRSEMNVSTLELGDSALYLCASSSQGETQYFGPGTRLLVL.

This clone appeared many times. Within the sample, other DNA sequences also encode this same CDR3. The CDR3 loop reads CASSRDSGGYNEQFF. The CDR3 coding sequence is TGCGCCAGCAGCAGGGACTCCGGGGGTTACAATGAGCAGTTCTTC. The rearrangement joins TRBV5-1 to TRBJ2-1; D possibly corresponds to TRBD2 (6 bases). Trimming took off 4 bases at V and 4 bases at J, with 15 bases between the two ends. Per germline, CDR1 SGHRS and CDR2 YFSETQ. This CDR3 comprises 15 residues.

The chain combines TRBV28 with TRBJ2-5; D is possibly TRBD1 or TRBD2 (6 bases each). This CDR3 region has 14 residues. Germline V gene lookup returns CDR1 MDHEN and CDR2 SYDVKM. Trimming removed 6 bases from V and 2 bases from J, with 13 bases in between. CDR3 loop: CASSAGHLQETQYF. The CDR3 region has the DNA TGTGCCAGCAGCGCGGGACACCTACAAGAGACCCAGTACTTC.

This chain links TRBV11-2 with TRBJ2-7; 9 bases fit TRBD1. Trimming removed 5 bases from V and 7 bases from J; junction bases left unmatched: 9. The CDR3 is made up of 14 amino acids. Germline CDR1 is SGHAT and CDR2 is FQNNGV. CDR3 region: CASSQQGAVGEQYF. The CDR3 region has the DNA TGTGCCAGCAGCCAACAGGGGGCGGTAGGGGAGCAGTACTTC.

The J gene is TRBJ1-4, the V gene TRBV28; 11 positions agree with TRBD1. Germline trimming cut 6 bases from V and 7 bases from J; bases unmatched to any gene: 4. The CDR3 consists of 14 residues. Germline lookup yields CDR1 MDHEN and CDR2 SYDVKM. The DNA for the CDR3 is TGTGCCAGCAGGGCCGGGACAGGGGGTGAAAAACTGTTTTTT. It translates to CASRAGTGGEKLFF.

The DNA of the CDR3 is TGTGCCAGCAGCCTCCAGGGAGATACGCAGTATTTT. It encodes CASSLQGDTQYF. The J gene is TRBJ2-3, the V gene TRBV9; weak D call: TRBD1 (5 bases). The germline CDR1 and CDR2 sequences are SGDLS and YYNGEE. There are 12 residues in the CDR3. V was clipped by 4 bases and J by 5 bases, with 8 bases between them.

The rearrangement joins TRBV7-8 to TRBJ1-1, with D possibly being TRBD1 (6 bases). V was cut by 5 bases and J by 0 bases, with 13 bases left in between. CDR1 and CDR2 (germline): SGHVS, FQNEAQ. The CDR3 has 15 residues. The CDR3 reads CASSPGTPMNTEAFF. CDR3 DNA sequence: TGTGCCAGCAGCCCTGGGACACCTATGAACACTGAAGCTTTCTTT.

The V call is TRBV5-1, the J call TRBJ2-1, with TRBD2 as a possible D gene (8 bases). V shed 6 bases and J shed 5 bases, with 21 bases lying between them. Looked up from germline, CDR1 is SGHRS and CDR2 is YFSETQ. The CDR3 runs 16 residues. CDR3 protein: CASTRQGYSGNNEQFF. CDR3 sequence (DNA): TGCGCCAGCACCAGACAGGGCTATAGCGGGAACAATGAGCAGTTCTTC. The whole variable domain, remainder taken from reference TRBV5-1 and TRBJ2-1, is KAGVTQTPRYLIKTRGQQVTLSCSPISGHRSVSWYQQTPGQGLQFLFEYFSETQRNKGNFPGRFSGRQFSNSRSEMNVSTLELGDSALYLCASTRQGYSGNNEQFFGPGTRLTVL.

As concerns this clone: The sample has other DNA sequences that encode this CDR3 too. The chain combines TRBV27 with TRBJ1-5; the D is unclear. The length of the CDR3 is 12 residues. Germline V gives CDR1 MNHEY, CDR2 SMNVEV (reference sequence). The V end was cut by 1 base, the J end by 7 bases, with 5 bases between. This CDR3 reads CASSLLGQPQHF. CDR3 nucleotides: TGTGCCAGCAGTTTATTAGGGCAGCCCCAGCATTTT.

The V and J genes are TRBV29-1 and TRBJ1-3, with D maybe TRBD1 (5 bases). The ends were cut back, 6 bases at V and 8 bases at J, with 11 bases in the middle. The CDR3 covers 11 residues. Germline V lookup: CDR1 SQVTM, CDR2 ANQGSEA. The CDR3 coding sequence is TGCAGCGTACAGGCGAGACACACCATATATTTT. Its translation: CSVQARHTIYF.

This clone was recorded many times. This sequence joins TRBV25-1 and TRBJ2-2; no definite D call. The CDR3 totals 16 residues. Germline CDR1 is MGHDK and CDR2 is SYGVNS. Between the trimmed V and J ends, which lost 3 bases and 2 bases, there was a span of 13 bases. The CDR3 nucleotides read TGTGCCAGCAGTGACGATACCGGGCCAAACACCGGGGAGCTGTTTTTT. This codes for CASSDDTGPNTGELFF.

The V gene is TRBV29-1, the J gene TRBJ1-1; D gene uncertain. The germline V gene encodes CDR1 SQVTM and CDR2 ANQGSEA. With 7 bases removed from V and 4 bases from J, the gap between germline ends came to 7 bases. The CDR3 is 10 residues long. Here the CDR3 DNA reads TGCAGCGCCAGGACCACTGAAGCTTTCTTT. Amino acid sequence: CSARTTEAFF.

This clone came up once. This chain's CDR3 is CASSVTHRDIFSEQYF. CDR3 DNA sequence: TGTGCCAGCAGTGTGACTCACCGGGACATTTTTAGCGAGCAGTACTTC. The chain uses TRBV6-1 and TRBJ2-7, with a possible D match to TRBD1 (6 bases). V was shortened by 4 bases and J by 6 bases, with 22 bases between the two germline ends. Germline V lookup: CDR1 MNHNS, CDR2 SASEGT. This CDR3 contains 16 residues.

This chain joins TRBV29-1 and TRBJ1-2; TRBD1 matches 7 bases. The CDR3 is made up of 11 amino acids. Trimming took 6 bases from V and 7 from J; bases not matched to a gene: 5. Per germline, CDR1 SQVTM and CDR2 ANQGSEA. The CDR3 sequence: CSVKDRPGYTF. The CDR3 nucleotides read TGCAGCGTAAAGGACAGGCCTGGCTACACCTTC.

V usage is TRBV4-1 and J usage is TRBJ2-2; 10 nucleotides align to TRBD1. Germline-derived CDR1 and CDR2 are MGHRA and YSYEKL. This CDR3 is 15 amino acids long. V lost 4 bases, J lost 5 bases, and 4 bases stayed unmatched. The CDR3 coding sequence is TGCGCCAGCAGCCCTGGACAGGGGGTTACCGGGGAGCTGTTTTTT. Translating gives CASSPGQGVTGELFF.

This clone was counted ten times or more. The same CDR3 arises from other DNA sequences in this sample as well. The rearrangement joins TRBV11-2 to TRBJ2-7, with TRBD1 matching 7 bases. Trimming at V came to 4 bases and at J to 4 bases, leaving 7 bases not matched to a gene. The germline gives CDR1 SGHAT, CDR2 FQNNGV. The CDR3 runs to 14 residues. Here the CDR3 reads CASSYQRDSYEQYF. For the CDR3, the DNA is TGTGCCAGCAGCTACCAACGGGACAGTTACGAGCAGTACTTC.

This clone has more than one count but fewer than ten. For the CDR3, the DNA is TGTGCCATCCTTAGGGGGGCGCGGGGCGATACGCAGTATTTT. Its protein product is CAILRGARGDTQYF. V and J are TRBV2 and TRBJ2-3; D may correspond to TRBD1 or TRBD2 (6 bases each). This CDR3 comprises 14 residues. The germline V gene has CDR1 SNHLY and CDR2 FYNNEI. The V and J ends lost 10 bases and 6 bases respectively, with 20 bases between them. Full variable domain (remainder filled in from reference TRBV2 and TRBJ2-3): EPEVTQTPSHQVTQMGQEVILRCVPISNHLYFYWYRQILGQKVEFLVSFYNNEISEKSEIFDDQFSVERPDGSNFTLKIRSTKLEDSAMYFCAILRGARGDTQYFGPGTRLTVL.

The V and J genes are TRBV2 and TRBJ2-1, with TRBD1 as a possible D gene (5 bases). This CDR3 has 14 residues. Germline assignment: CDR1 SNHLY and CDR2 FYNNEI. The V end lost 2 bases, the J end lost 3 bases, and 8 bases lay between the germline ends. The DNA for the CDR3 is TGTGCCAGCAGTGAAAGGGGTATCTACAATGAGCAGTTCTTC. Translated: CASSERGIYNEQFF. The entire variable domain, with the rest obtained from reference TRBV2 and TRBJ2-1, is as follows: EPEVTQTPSHQVTQMGQEVILRCVPISNHLYFYWYRQILGQKVEFLVSFYNNEISEKSEIFDDQFSVERPDGSNFTLKIRSTKLEDSAMYFCASSERGIYNEQFFGPGTRLTVL.

This clone came up a few times. One end of the junction varies from germline; a read error may be responsible. The V gene is TRBV28, the J gene TRBJ1-2; D gene ambiguous. The CDR3 runs to 10 residues. The V gene's germline CDR1 is MDHEN and CDR2 SYDVKM. CDR3 sequence (DNA): TGCGCCACGGCTAACTATGGCTACACCTTC. It is translated as CATANYGYTF.

The rearrangement uses TRBV11-2 and TRBJ2-6; no definite D call. The ends were cut back, 0 bases at V and 2 bases at J, with 5 bases in the middle. From germline, CDR1 is SGHAT and CDR2 FQNNGV. The CDR3 covers 15 residues. This CDR3 reads CASSLDLAGANVLTF. Here the CDR3 DNA reads TGTGCCAGCAGCTTAGATCTCGCTGGGGCCAACGTCCTGACTTTC.

Points on this clone: The same CDR3 is also encoded by other DNA sequences in this sample. V is TRBV6-1 and J is TRBJ2-7; 11 nucleotides agree with TRBD2. The trim removed 5 bases at V and 0 bases at J, leaving 3 bases unmatched. The CDR3 runs 15 residues. Germline V CDR1 and CDR2: MNHNS, SASEGT. The CDR3 coding sequence is TGTGCCAGCAGTCCGGGGACTAGCGGCTCCTACGAGCAGTACTTC. It codes for CASSPGTSGSYEQYF.

CDR3 amino acids: CASSTLLAATDTQYF. CDR3 nucleotide sequence: TGTGCCAGCAGTACGTTACTAGCGGCTACAGATACGCAGTATTTT. V usage is TRBV28 and J usage is TRBJ2-3; 8 bases map to TRBD2. Trimming cost V 5 bases and J 3 bases; bases outside gene matches: 7. Germline V lookup: CDR1 MDHEN, CDR2 SYDVKM. This CDR3 spans 15 amino acids.

This chain joins TRBV27 and TRBJ2-3, with D tentatively TRBD1 (6 bases). This CDR3 spans 16 amino acids. V was shortened by 6 bases and J by 2 bases, with 18 bases between the two germline ends. The V gene's germline CDR1 is MNHEY and CDR2 SMNVEV (reference sequence). CDR3 in amino acids: CASRTWQGRSTDTQYF. In nucleotides, the CDR3 is TGTGCCAGCAGGACTTGGCAGGGGCGATCCACAGATACGCAGTATTTT.

The genes are TRBV6-1 and TRBJ1-1, with D uncertain. Germline assignment: CDR1 MNHNS and CDR2 SASEGT. The length of the CDR3 is 13 residues. Trimming took off 3 bases at V and 1 base at J, with 6 bases between the two ends. The CDR3 protein is CASSETQNTEAFF. The CDR3, as DNA: TGTGCCAGCAGTGAGACACAGAACACTGAAGCTTTCTTT.

This clone turned up a few times. The rearrangement uses TRBV30 and TRBJ1-4; TRBD1 aligns across 8 bases. Unmatched junction bases numbered 5, after V lost 1 base and J lost 7 bases. The germline V gene encodes CDR1 GTSNPN and CDR2 SVGIG (reference sequence). The CDR3 is 14 amino acids. The CDR3 protein is CAWSETGAGEKLFF. Here the CDR3 DNA reads TGTGCCTGGAGTGAGACAGGGGCGGGTGAAAAACTGTTTTTT.